This T cell receptor (beta chain) was obtained from a study of monozygotic twins with inflammatory bowel disease. Germline values: CDR1 KGHSH, CDR2 LQKENI. The CDR3 sequence is 14 residues long. One entry per CDR3 protein, without DNA, is what TCRdb gives after re-calling the 5' RACE reads. The table for this sample gives approximately 400,000 distinct CDR3 sequences. Source material: blood. The TCR originated in a human donor with ulcerative colitis or Crohn's disease, or a healthy co-twin of an affected twin (not recorded which). The chain is built from TRBV18 and TRBJ2-5; TCRdb lists TRBD1, though no DNA is available to test this call. CDR3 residues: CASSWVQGEETQYF. Drawing the rest from reference TRBV18 and TRBJ2-5, the complete variable domain is NAGVMQNPRHLVRRRGQEARLRCSPMKGHSHVYWYRQLPEEGLKFMVYLQKENIIDESGMPKERFSAEFPKEGPSILRIQQVVRGDSAAYFCASSWVQGEETQYFGPGTRLLVL.